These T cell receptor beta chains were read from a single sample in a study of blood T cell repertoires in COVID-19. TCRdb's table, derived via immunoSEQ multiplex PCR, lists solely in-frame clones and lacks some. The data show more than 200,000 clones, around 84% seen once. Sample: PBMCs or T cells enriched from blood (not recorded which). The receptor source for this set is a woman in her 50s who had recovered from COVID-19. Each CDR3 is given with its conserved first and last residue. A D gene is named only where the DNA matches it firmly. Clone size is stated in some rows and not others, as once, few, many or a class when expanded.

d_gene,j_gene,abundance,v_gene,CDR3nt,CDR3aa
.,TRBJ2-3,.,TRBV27,TGTGCCAGCAGTTTATTTCGACTACCGAGCACAGATACGCAGTATTTT,CASSLFRLPSTDTQYF
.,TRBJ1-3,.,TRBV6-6,TGTGCCAGCAGTTACAACATACAAAGCTCTGGAAACACCATATATTTT,CASSYNIQSSGNTIYF
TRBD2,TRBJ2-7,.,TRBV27,TGTGCCAGCAGCACCGGACTAGCGGTAACCTACGAGCAGTACTTC,CASSTGLAVTYEQYF
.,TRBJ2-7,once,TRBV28,TGTGCCAGCAGTTTCGGCTCGGGCTACGAGCAGTACTTC,CASSFGSGYEQYF
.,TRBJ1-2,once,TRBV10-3,TGTGCCATCAGCCCACAGGGAAACTATGGCTACACCTTC,CAISPQGNYGYTF
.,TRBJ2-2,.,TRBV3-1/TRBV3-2,TGTGCCAGCAGCCAAGATTGGCAGGCTACCTACACCGGGGAGCTGTTTTTT,CASSQDWQATYTGELFF
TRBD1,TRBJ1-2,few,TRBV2,TGTGCCAGCAGTGAAGTCCCCGGACAGGGTGTCGGCTACACCTTC,CASSEVPGQGVGYTF
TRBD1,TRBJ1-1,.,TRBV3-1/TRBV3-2,TGTGCCAGCAGCCAAGATGGGACAGGGAAAGCTTTCTTT,CASSQDGTGKAFF
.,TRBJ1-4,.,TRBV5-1,TGCGCCAGCAGCTTGGCCGAAAGCCTCGCGGGAAAACTGTTTTTT,CASSLAESLAGKLFF
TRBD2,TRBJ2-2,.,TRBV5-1,TGCGCCAGCAACACCGGGAGGGCTGTTTACGGGGAGCTGTTTTTT,CASNTGRAVYGELFF
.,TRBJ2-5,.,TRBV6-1,TGTGCCAGCAGTGAACAACTTCGGGAGACCCAGTACTTC,CASSEQLRETQYF
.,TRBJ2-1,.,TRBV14,TGTGCCAGCACCCAATCCGGTTATGAGCAGTTCTTC,CASTQSGYEQFF
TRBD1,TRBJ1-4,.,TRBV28,TGTGCCAGCAGTTCTCCGGACAGGGGTGAGGAAAAACTGTTTTTT,CASSSPDRGEEKLFF
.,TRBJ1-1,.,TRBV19,TGTGCCGGAATCACACAGGGACGGCTAATAGGGAACACTGAAGCTTTCTTT,CAGITQGRLIGNTEAFF
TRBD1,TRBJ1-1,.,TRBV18,TGTGCCAGCTCACTCGACAGGGACATGAACACTGAAGCTTTCTTT,CASSLDRDMNTEAFF
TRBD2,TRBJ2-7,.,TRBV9,TGTGCCAGCAGCGTATACGGCGGGAGGAAAAGCTACGAGCAGTACTTC,CASSVYGGRKSYEQYF
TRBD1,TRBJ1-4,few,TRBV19,TGTGCCTCCAGGACAGGGAATGAAAAACTGTTTTTT,CASRTGNEKLFF
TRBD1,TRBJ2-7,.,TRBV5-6,TGTGCCAGCAGCTCCGGACAGGACTTCTCCTACGAGCAGTACTTC,CASSSGQDFSYEQYF
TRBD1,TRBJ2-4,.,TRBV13,TGTGCCAGCAGCTTAAGGGCCGGGACAGGGCTGACGGCCAAAAACATTCAGTACTTC,CASSLRAGTGLTAKNIQYF
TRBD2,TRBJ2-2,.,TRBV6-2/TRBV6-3,TGTGCCAGCAGTTACGGCCTAGCGGGAGGCACTGGGGAGCTGTTTTTT,CASSYGLAGGTGELFF